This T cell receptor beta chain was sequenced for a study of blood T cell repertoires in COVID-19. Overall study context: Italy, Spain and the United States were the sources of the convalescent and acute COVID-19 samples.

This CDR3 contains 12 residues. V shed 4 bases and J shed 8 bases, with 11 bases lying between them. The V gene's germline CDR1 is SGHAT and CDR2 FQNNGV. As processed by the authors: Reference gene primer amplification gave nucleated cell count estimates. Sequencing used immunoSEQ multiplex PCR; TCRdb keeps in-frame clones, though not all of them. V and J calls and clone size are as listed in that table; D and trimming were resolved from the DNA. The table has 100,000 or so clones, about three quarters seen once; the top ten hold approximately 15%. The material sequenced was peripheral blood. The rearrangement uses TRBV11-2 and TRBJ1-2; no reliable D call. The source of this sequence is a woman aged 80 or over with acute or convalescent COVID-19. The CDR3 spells CASSSRPGGYTF. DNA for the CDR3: TGTGCCAGCAGCTCCCGACCGGGAGGCTACACCTTC.